This entry features one T cell receptor (beta chain) sequence. Its target is not known. MiXCR was run by TCRdb on the 5' RACE reads, yielding one entry per CDR3 protein. Of 450,000 to 500,000 distinct CDR3 sequences in the sample, 14% are singletons; the top ten hold around 0.98%. These data come from a study of identical twins. V was clipped by 4 bases and J by 6 bases, with 10 bases between them. CDR3 length equals 12 residues. Study outcomes and limitations: Within cord blood, abundant beta clonotypes carried fewer insertions, but memory repertoires showed no such trend. Conclusions leaned on cross-sectional statistical analysis and did not track the same donors over time. Analyses based on zero insertions could be partly confounded by invariant MAIT and iNKT cells.

Another study also made use of these data, one on yellow fever vaccine responses in identical twins.

The source is a woman aged 18-29 years in good health. The V gene is TRBV12-3 or TRBV12-4, the J gene TRBJ2-7, with D tentatively TRBD2 (5 bases). What was sequenced was CD4+ T cells sorted from blood. CDR3 amino acids: CASSSGLGEQYF. DNA of the CDR3: TGTGCCAGCAGTTCCGGACTCGGCGAGCAGTACTTC.